This entry is about one T cell receptor (beta chain). The sample belongs to a study of blood T cell repertoires in COVID-19. Authors' processing steps: By means of reference gene primer amplification, nucleated cell counts were estimated. The method was immunoSEQ multiplex PCR; TCRdb's version includes in-frame clones alone and lacks a portion of them. V and J calls and clone size are given by that table; D and trimming were obtained from the DNA. Of approximately 300,000 clones in the sample, 85% to 90% were seen once. Study members were between roughly 18 and 89 years old and lived in 20 to 30 US regions. Researchers sorted participants into cohorts using their self-reported clinical history. Cohort 3 recovery required two negative PCRs, clearance, or symptom resolution. This receptor was identified in a young woman who had recovered from COVID-19. The sequencing input was PBMCs or T cells enriched from blood (not recorded which).

In nucleotides, the CDR3 is TGTGCCACCTCCAGACAGGGGGCGGAGTACGGCTACACCTTC. This gives the protein CATSRQGAEYGYTF. The chain has TRBV2 and TRBJ1-2; 10 positions agree with TRBD1. This CDR3 contains 14 residues. The germline V gene encodes CDR1 SNHLY and CDR2 FYNNEI. V dropped 10 bases and J dropped 8; count of bases not matched to a gene: 13.